Listed below are T cell receptor beta chains from one sample, sequenced in a study of blood T cell repertoires in COVID-19. Sequenced by immunoSEQ multiplex PCR; TCRdb stores in-frame clones only, minus some. In the table there are around 250,000 clones, about 87% of which are singletons. The sequenced sample was PBMCs or T cells enriched from blood (not recorded which). The receptors originated from a woman aged 45-65 years who had recovered from COVID-19. CDR3s leave out the opening cysteine and the closing phenylalanine or tryptophan. D genes are given only for firm matches.

J gene,D gene,V gene,CDR3 protein
TRBJ1-2,TRBD1,TRBV5-1,ASSPRTGPYGYT
TRBJ2-1,NA,TRBV5-1,ASSPYLTYNEQF
TRBJ2-7,TRBD2,TRBV7-9,ASSPSAGGPGEQY
TRBJ2-3,NA,TRBV27,ASSFSGDTQY
TRBJ1-2,NA,TRBV6-6,ASREPATNSRGYT
TRBJ1-2,TRBD1,TRBV19,ASSTGGPGYGYT
TRBJ1-1,NA,TRBV24-1,ATSSTGRFTEAF
TRBJ1-2,TRBD1,TRBV7-2,ASSTLTGAPFGYT
TRBJ2-7,NA,TRBV6-1,ASSEARTVSSYEQY
TRBJ1-2,TRBD1,TRBV14,ASSQRTGGAAGGYT
TRBJ2-2,NA,TRBV24-1,ATSIGMNTGELF
TRBJ2-5,TRBD2,TRBV7-9,ASSLVSGGAMQTQY
TRBJ2-3,NA,TRBV27,ASSMDYRDTQY
TRBJ1-2,NA,TRBV10-1,ASSVPGRGWNGYT
TRBJ1-1,NA,TRBV18,ASSADRNTEAF
TRBJ1-4,NA,TRBV5-1,ASRSGTNEKLF
TRBJ2-4,NA,TRBV2,ASSEEGRNIQY
TRBJ1-6,NA,TRBV18,ASSPNRESNSPLH
TRBJ2-5,NA,TRBV5-1,ASSLLGEQRETQY
TRBJ1-1,NA,TRBV13,ASKLENSYYTEAF
TRBJ2-7,TRBD1,TRBV6-5,ASTGTGPYEQY
TRBJ2-7,TRBD2,TRBV7-9,ASSLAGAYEQY
TRBJ1-1,NA,TRBV6-1,ASSEALGLPSNTEAF
TRBJ1-6,NA,TRBV7-2,ASSLLRAGRNSPLH
TRBJ2-1,TRBD2,TRBV7-7,ASSPGLAGSMNEQF
TRBJ2-1,TRBD2,TRBV3-1/TRBV3-2,ASSRGRGEGEQF
TRBJ1-1,TRBD1,TRBV19,ASSIAGTGETEAF
TRBJ1-1,NA,TRBV11-2,ASSPGLSRAF